A single sample gave rise to the 5 T cell receptor beta chains below, sequenced in a study of shared clonotypes between healthy human individuals. The data were produced by immunoSEQ multiplex PCR, yet TCRdb's version contains in-frame clones alone and is incomplete. Of under 650,000 clones detected, about 95% appear once; the ten largest clones hold under 0.06%. Sequencing was carried out using naive CD4+ T cells sorted from blood. Described subset: CD45RA+ positively selected. These receptors were taken from a woman in her 30s in good health.

V and J are TRBV6-6 and TRBJ2-7; tentative D call: TRBD1 (6 bases). The CDR3 extends over 15 amino acids. Germline lookup yields CDR1 MNHNY and CDR2 SVGAGI (reference sequence). Trimming took 6 bases from V and 1 from J, leaving 16 bases between them. The CDR3 spells CASRGRDTGSYEQYF. In DNA form, the CDR3 reads TGTGCCAGCAGAGGAAGGGACACGGGATCCTACGAGCAGTACTTC.

The V gene is TRBV7-5, the J gene TRBJ1-3. TRBV7-5 is recorded as a pseudogene. This CDR3 has 15 amino acids. The CDR3 protein is CVRSLVTDSGNTIYF. CDR3 nucleotide sequence: TGTGTCAGAAGCTTAGTAACGGACTCTGGAAACACCATATATTTT.

CDR3: CASIPRGTTEAFF. Here the CDR3 DNA reads TGTGCCAGCATACCCCGGGGGACCACTGAAGCTTTCTTT. This chain connects TRBV2 to TRBJ1-1; D might be TRBD1 (5 bases). Trimming left V 7 bases short and J 4 bases short, with 13 bases between. The CDR3 is made up of 13 amino acids. The germline V gene has CDR1 SNHLY and CDR2 FYNNEI.

V gene TRBV27 combines with J gene TRBJ2-7; TRBD2 is a possible D gene (6 bases). Trimming cost V 4 bases and J 0 bases, with 13 bases left between them. The CDR3 has 15 residues. Germline CDR1 and CDR2: MNHEY and SMNVEV (reference sequence). The CDR3 spells CASSYSSASSYEQYF. As DNA, the CDR3 is TGTGCCAGCAGTTACTCTAGCGCCAGCTCCTACGAGCAGTACTTC.

This clone has just one count. The V call is TRBV28, the J call TRBJ2-7; no clear D. The V end lost 2 bases, the J end lost 2 bases, and 10 bases lay between the germline ends. Germline V gives CDR1 MDHEN, CDR2 SYDVKM. The CDR3 is made up of 14 amino acids. For the CDR3, the DNA is TGTGCCAGCAGTTTAGGCAGGTTACCCTACGAGCAGTACTTC. Translating gives CASSLGRLPYEQYF.